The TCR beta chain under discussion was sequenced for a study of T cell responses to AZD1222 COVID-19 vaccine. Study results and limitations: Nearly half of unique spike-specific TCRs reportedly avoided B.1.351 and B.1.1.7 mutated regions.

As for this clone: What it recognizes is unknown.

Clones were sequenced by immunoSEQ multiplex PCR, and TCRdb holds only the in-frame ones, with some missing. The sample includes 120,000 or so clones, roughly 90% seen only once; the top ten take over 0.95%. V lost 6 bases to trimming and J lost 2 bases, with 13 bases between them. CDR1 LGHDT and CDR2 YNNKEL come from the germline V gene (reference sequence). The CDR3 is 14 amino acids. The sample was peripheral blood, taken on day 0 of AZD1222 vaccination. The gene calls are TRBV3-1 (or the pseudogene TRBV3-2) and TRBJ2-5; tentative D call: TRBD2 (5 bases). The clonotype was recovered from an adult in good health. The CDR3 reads CASRMEVIQETQYF. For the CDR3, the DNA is TGTGCCAGCAGAATGGAGGTAATTCAAGAGACCCAGTACTTC.